This T cell receptor (beta chain) comes out of a study of T cell responses to AZD1222 COVID-19 vaccine. Points from the study as a whole: Females outnumbered males among donors, who were mostly white British; clonal diversity was possibly underestimated. Repertoire sampling was restricted to post-peak T cell response timepoints. Spike-specific TCR breadth and depth went up after people got two AZD1222 doses. Unmutated variant regions reportedly attract nearly half of all spike-specific TCRs.

As concerns this clone: Its antigen remains unidentified.

Germline CDR1 SGHTA, CDR2 FQGNSA. The CDR3 spans 15 residues. V trimming: 5 bases; J trimming: 4 bases; junction bases outside the gene matches: 8. Profiling relied on immunoSEQ multiplex PCR, and the TCRdb table lists in-frame clones only, not all of them. The top ten hold roughly a tenth of the sample, which has 95,000 to 100,000 clones, around 87% seen once. The sample consisted of peripheral blood, taken 28 days after the second AZD1222 dose. The chain couples TRBV7-2 to TRBJ2-1; 7 bases line up with TRBD2. This receptor was taken from an adult who received the AZD1222 COVID-19 vaccine. The CDR3 DNA follows: TGTGCCAGCAGCCTTAGCGGGCCGGGTTACAATGAGCAGTTCTTC. Translated: CASSLSGPGYNEQFF.